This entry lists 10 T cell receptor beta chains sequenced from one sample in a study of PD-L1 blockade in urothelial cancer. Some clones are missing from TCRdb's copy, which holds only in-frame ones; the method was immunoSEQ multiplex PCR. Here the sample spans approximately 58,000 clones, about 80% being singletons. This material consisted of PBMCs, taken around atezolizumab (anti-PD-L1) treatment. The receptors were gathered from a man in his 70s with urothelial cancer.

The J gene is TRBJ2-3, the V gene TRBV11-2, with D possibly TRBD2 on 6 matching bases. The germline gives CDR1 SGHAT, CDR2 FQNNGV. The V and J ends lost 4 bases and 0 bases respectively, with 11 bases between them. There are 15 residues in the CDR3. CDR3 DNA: TGTGCCAGCAGCTCGGACTATTCTAGCACAGATACGCAGTATTTT. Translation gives CASSSDYSSTDTQYF.

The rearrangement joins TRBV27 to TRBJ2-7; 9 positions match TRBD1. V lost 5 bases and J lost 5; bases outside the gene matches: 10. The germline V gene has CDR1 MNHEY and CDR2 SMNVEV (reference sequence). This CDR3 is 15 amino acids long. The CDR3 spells CASSPWDRVEDEQYF. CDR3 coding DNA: TGTGCCAGCAGTCCTTGGGACAGGGTAGAGGACGAGCAGTACTTC.

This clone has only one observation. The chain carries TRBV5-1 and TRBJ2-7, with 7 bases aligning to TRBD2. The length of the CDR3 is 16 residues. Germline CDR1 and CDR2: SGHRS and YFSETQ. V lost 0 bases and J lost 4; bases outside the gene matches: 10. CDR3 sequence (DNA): TGCGCCAGCAGCTTGGACCCCGGCGGGAGCGGGTACGAGCAGTACTTC. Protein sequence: CASSLDPGGSGYEQYF.

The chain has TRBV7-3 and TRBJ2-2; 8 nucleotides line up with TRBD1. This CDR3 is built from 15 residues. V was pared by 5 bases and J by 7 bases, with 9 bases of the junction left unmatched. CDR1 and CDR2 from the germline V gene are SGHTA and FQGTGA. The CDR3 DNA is TGTGCCAGCAGCCCCCGGACAGGGAACGACGGGGAGCTGTTTTTT. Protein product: CASSPRTGNDGELFF.

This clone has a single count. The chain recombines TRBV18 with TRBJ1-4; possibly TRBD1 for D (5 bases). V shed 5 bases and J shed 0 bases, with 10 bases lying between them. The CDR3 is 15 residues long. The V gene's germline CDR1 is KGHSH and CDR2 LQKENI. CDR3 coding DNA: TGTGCCAGCTCATTCGACAGAACAACTAATGAAAAACTGTTTTTT. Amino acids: CASSFDRTTNEKLFF.

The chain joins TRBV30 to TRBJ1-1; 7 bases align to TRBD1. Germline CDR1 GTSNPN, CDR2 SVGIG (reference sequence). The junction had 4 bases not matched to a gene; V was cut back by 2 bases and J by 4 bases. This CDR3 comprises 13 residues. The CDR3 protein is CAWSRGRGTEAFF. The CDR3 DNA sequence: TGTGCCTGGAGTAGGGGGCGCGGCACTGAAGCTTTCTTT.

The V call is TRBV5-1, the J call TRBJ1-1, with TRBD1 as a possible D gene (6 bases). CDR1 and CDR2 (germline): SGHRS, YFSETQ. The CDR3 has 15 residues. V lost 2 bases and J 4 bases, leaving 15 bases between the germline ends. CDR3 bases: TGCGCCAGCAGCTTAACCCAGGGGAGTGGCACTGAAGCTTTCTTT. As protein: CASSLTQGSGTEAFF.

The CDR3 loop reads CASSGTSGSVDTQYF. Written as DNA, the CDR3 is TGTGCCAGCAGCGGGACTAGCGGGAGCGTAGATACGCAGTATTTT. The rearrangement uses TRBV9 and TRBJ2-3; 13 positions agree with TRBD2. Losses at the gene ends were 3 bases for V and 5 bases for J; bases not matched to a gene: 3. The CDR3 has 15 amino acids. From germline, CDR1 is SGDLS and CDR2 YYNGEE.

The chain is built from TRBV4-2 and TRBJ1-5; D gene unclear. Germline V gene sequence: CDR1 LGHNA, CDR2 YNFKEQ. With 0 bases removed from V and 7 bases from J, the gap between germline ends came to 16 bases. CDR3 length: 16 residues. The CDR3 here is CASSQDHGRDYQPQHF. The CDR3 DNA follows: TGTGCCAGCAGCCAAGATCATGGGAGGGATTACCAGCCCCAGCATTTT.

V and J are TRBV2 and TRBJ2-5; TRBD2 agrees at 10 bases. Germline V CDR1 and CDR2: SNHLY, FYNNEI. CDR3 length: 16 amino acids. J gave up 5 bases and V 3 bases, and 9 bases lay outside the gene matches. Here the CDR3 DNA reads TGTGCCAGCAGTGATCCAGCGGGAGGGCCTTCGGAGACCCAGTACTTC. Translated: CASSDPAGGPSETQYF.